The next 20 T cell receptor beta chains were all read from a single sample in a study of shared clonotypes between healthy human individuals. The protocol was immunoSEQ multiplex PCR, while the TCRdb copy is restricted to in-frame clones and leaves out a portion. This sample has hundreds of thousands of clones, with approximately 96% found just once. Only CD45RO-negative cells positively selected for CCR7 counted as naive CD8 cells, so terminally differentiated effector memory CD45RA+ cells were excluded. The sequencing sample was made of naive CD8+ T cells sorted from blood. These receptors all stem from a woman in her thirties in good health.

A single count supports this clone. The chain recombines TRBV11-2 with TRBJ2-7; a weak D match, TRBD2 (7 bases). Trimming removed 8 bases at V and 2 bases at J, with 10 bases between. Germline lookup yields CDR1 SGHAT and CDR2 FQNNGV. The length of the CDR3 is 12 residues. The CDR3 DNA follows: TGTGCCAGCCGGGGGGACACCTACGAGCAGTACTTC. It yields the protein CASRGDTYEQYF.

V usage is TRBV19 and J usage is TRBJ1-2; D not resolved. Looked up from germline, CDR1 is LNHDA and CDR2 is SQIVND (reference sequence). The V end was cut by 1 base, the J end by 3 bases, with 12 bases between. This CDR3 comprises 15 residues. The CDR3 nucleotides read TGTGCCAGTAGTATAGGCGGCCACCCGGACTATGGCTACACCTTC. Protein sequence: CASSIGGHPDYGYTF.

CDR3 nucleotide sequence: TGTGCCAGCAGTTACCAGGGGACGAACACTGAAGCTTTCTTT. As protein: CASSYQGTNTEAFF. The rearrangement joins TRBV6-5 to TRBJ1-1; possibly TRBD1 for D (6 bases). This CDR3 spans 14 amino acids. Germline lookup yields CDR1 MNHEY and CDR2 SVGAGI. The V and J ends lost 2 bases and 1 base respectively, with 8 bases between them.

The chain couples TRBV28 to TRBJ2-5; D is unclear. Near its end, the DNA agrees better with TRBJ2-7, so the J call may be wrong. Germline V CDR1 and CDR2: MDHEN, SYDVKM. CDR3 length: 11 residues. The CDR3 nucleotides read TGTGCCAGCACCGATTCCTACGAGCAGTACTTC. Translating it yields CASTDSYEQYF.

V gene TRBV19 combines with J gene TRBJ1-1, with D unresolved. The CDR3 sequence is 14 residues long. V dropped 3 bases and J dropped 5 bases, with 13 bases sitting between them. The germline V gene encodes CDR1 LNHDA and CDR2 SQIVND (reference sequence). In DNA, the CDR3 is TGTGCCAGTAGTATCGAAGGATTAAGGACTGAAGCTTTCTTT. Translated, it gives CASSIEGLRTEAFF.

This chain links TRBV7-9 with TRBJ2-7; D not certain. Trimming pared 5 bases from V and 4 bases from J, leaving 15 bases between. The germline V gene encodes CDR1 SEHNR and CDR2 FQNEAQ (reference sequence). There are 14 residues in the CDR3. The CDR3 sequence is CASSPKRSGYEQYF. The CDR3 nucleotides read TGTGCCAGCAGCCCAAAGAGGTCGGGTTACGAGCAGTACTTC.

This sequence joins TRBV5-1 and TRBJ2-7; tentatively, D is TRBD2 (5 bases). Germline CDR1 SGHRS, CDR2 YFSETQ. With 4 bases removed from V and 4 bases from J, the gap between germline ends came to 12 bases. CDR3 size: 13 residues. As DNA, the CDR3 is TGCGCCAGCAGCCTGGAGGTTGGGTACGAGCAGTACTTC. Amino acids: CASSLEVGYEQYF.

The J gene is TRBJ2-7, the V gene TRBV5-4; 7 nucleotides agree with TRBD1. Germline CDR1 and CDR2: SGHNT and YYREEE (reference sequence). The ends lost 4 bases at V and 2 bases at J; junction bases unmatched: 3. The CDR3 is 13 residues long. The chain's CDR3 is CASSVGQTYEQYF. In DNA form, the CDR3 reads TGTGCCAGCAGCGTGGGACAGACCTACGAGCAGTACTTC.

The chain joins TRBV27 to TRBJ2-1; maybe TRBD1 (5 bases). In germline, CDR1 is MNHEY, CDR2 SMNVEV (reference sequence). Trimming shortened V by 3 bases and J by 6 bases, and 15 bases separated the two germline ends. The CDR3 is 15 amino acids. The CDR3 sequence is CASSLVAPRGNEQFF. CDR3 bases: TGTGCCAGCAGTTTGGTGGCGCCAAGGGGCAATGAGCAGTTCTTC.

The chain links TRBV4-1 to TRBJ2-3; TRBD2 might be the D (6 bases). Trimming took off 4 bases at V and 4 bases at J, with 12 bases between the two ends. Per germline, CDR1 MGHRA and CDR2 YSYEKL. This CDR3 is 14 amino acids long. The CDR3 sequence: CASSPGGGADTQYF. The CDR3 DNA follows: TGCGCCAGCAGCCCGGGTGGCGGGGCAGATACGCAGTATTTT.

CDR3 sequence: CASSQDLGLGGYTF. CDR3 bases: TGTGCCAGCAGCCAAGACCTGGGGCTTGGGGGCTACACCTTC. The J gene is TRBJ1-2, the V gene TRBV9, with D possibly being TRBD1 (5 bases). The CDR3 is 14 amino acids. Germline CDR1 and CDR2: SGDLS and YYNGEE. The V end was cut by 4 bases, the J end by 8 bases, with 18 bases between.

This chain links TRBV27 with TRBJ1-6; 7 nucleotides line up with TRBD1. The CDR3 is 14 residues long. Germline V gives CDR1 MNHEY, CDR2 SMNVEV (reference sequence). Trimming at V came to 6 bases and at J to 9 bases, leaving 8 bases not matched to a gene. This CDR3 is CASSNRGWGSPLHF. The CDR3 coding sequence is TGTGCCAGCAGCAACAGGGGATGGGGTTCACCCCTCCACTTT.

V gene TRBV6-5 combines with J gene TRBJ2-7, with D unresolved. Trimming took off 5 bases at V and 2 bases at J, with 13 bases between the two ends. CDR3 length equals 14 residues. Germline-derived CDR1 and CDR2 are MNHEY and SVGAGI. CDR3 coding DNA: TGTGCCAGCAGTGCCGTGCCTCTGGCCTACGAGCAGTACTTC. Amino acids: CASSAVPLAYEQYF.

The J gene is TRBJ2-1, the V gene TRBV29-1; D not resolved. Per the germline V gene, CDR1 is SQVTM and CDR2 is ANQGSEA. The ends were cut back, 7 bases at V and 0 bases at J, with 16 bases in the middle. The CDR3 covers 15 residues. CDR3 coding DNA: TGCAGCGCCTATGAGGCTGTGAGCTCCTACAATGAGCAGTTCTTC. Translation: CSAYEAVSSYNEQFF.

This clone was counted once. The genes are TRBV27 and TRBJ1-4, with D hard to call. The CDR3 runs 15 residues. CDR1 MNHEY and CDR2 SMNVEV come from the germline V gene (reference sequence). V was trimmed by 2 bases and J by 3 bases, leaving 10 bases between them. The CDR3 coding sequence is TGTGCCAGCAGTTTAGGAGCTCGGGCTAATGAAAAACTGTTTTTT. This translates into CASSLGARANEKLFF.

This clone was observed a single time. This rearrangement joins TRBV19 to TRBJ1-6; no firm D call. Germline CDR1 reads LNHDA; CDR2 reads SQIVND (reference sequence). CDR3 length: 13 residues. Deletions cut 7 bases from V and 2 bases from J, with 6 bases between. The CDR3 region is CASNPTYNSPLHF. The DNA of the CDR3 is TGTGCCAGTAACCCGACCTATAATTCACCCCTCCACTTT.

CDR3 sequence (DNA): TGTGCCAGCAGCTTAGACAGCGGGAGGTGGGAGACCCAGTACTTC. Amino acids: CASSLDSGRWETQYF. V gene TRBV7-8 combines with J gene TRBJ2-5, with 9 bases lining up with TRBD2. V lost 1 base, J lost 5 bases, and 5 bases stayed unmatched. The CDR3 runs to 15 residues. CDR1 and CDR2 (germline): SGHVS, FQNEAQ.

This chain joins TRBV29-1 and TRBJ2-1; TRBD2 matches at 14 bases. This CDR3 comprises 14 residues. V was clipped by 3 bases and J by 10 bases; unmatched bases: 5. Germline CDR1 and CDR2: SQVTM and ANQGSEA. The CDR3 sequence: CSVEGLAGEGEQFF. CDR3 nucleotide sequence: TGCAGCGTTGAGGGACTAGCGGGAGAGGGAGAGCAGTTCTTC.

This chain uses TRBV19 with TRBJ2-2; D is perhaps TRBD1 (6 bases). There are 16 residues in the CDR3. The germline CDR1 and CDR2 sequences are LNHDA and SQIVND (reference sequence). Trimming took 1 base from V and 4 from J, leaving 13 bases between them. CDR3 nucleotide sequence: TGTGCCAGTAGTATAGGGTCAGGGGCCCTCACCGGGGAGCTGTTTTTT. Translated: CASSIGSGALTGELFF.

V is TRBV19 and J is TRBJ1-2; no firm D call. Trimming shortened V by 7 bases and J by 2 bases, and 8 bases separated the two germline ends. The CDR3 runs 12 residues. Germline V lookup: CDR1 LNHDA, CDR2 SQIVND (reference sequence). The CDR3 loop is CASKTRNYGYTF. The CDR3 DNA follows: TGTGCCAGTAAGACACGGAACTATGGCTACACCTTC.